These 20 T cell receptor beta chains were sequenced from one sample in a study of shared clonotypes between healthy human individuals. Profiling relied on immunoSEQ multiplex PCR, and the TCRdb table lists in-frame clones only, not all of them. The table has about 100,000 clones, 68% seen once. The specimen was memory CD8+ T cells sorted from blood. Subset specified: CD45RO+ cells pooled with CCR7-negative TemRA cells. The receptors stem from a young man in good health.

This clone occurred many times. CDR3 amino acids: CASSPRAQQETQYF. The CDR3 coding sequence is TGTGCCAGCAGCCCGAGGGCCCAGCAAGAGACCCAGTACTTC. This sequence joins TRBV7-9 and TRBJ2-5; D perhaps matches TRBD2 (5 bases). V lost 5 bases to trimming and J lost 2 bases, with 12 bases between them. The germline V gene has CDR1 SEHNR and CDR2 FQNEAQ (reference sequence). This CDR3 region has 14 residues.

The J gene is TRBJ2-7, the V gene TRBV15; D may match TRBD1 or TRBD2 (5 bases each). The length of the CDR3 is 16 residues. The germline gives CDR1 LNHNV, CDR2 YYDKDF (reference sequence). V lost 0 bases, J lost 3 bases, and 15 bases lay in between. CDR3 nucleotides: TGTGCCACCAGCAGAGATGAGGGACCAGCAATCTACGAGCAGTACTTC. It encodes CATSRDEGPAIYEQYF. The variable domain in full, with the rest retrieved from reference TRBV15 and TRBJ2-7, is DAMVIQNPRYQVTQFGKPVTLSCSQTLNHNVMYWYQQKSSQAPKLLFHYYDKDFNNEADTPDNFQSRRPNTSFCFLDIRSPGLGDTAMYLCATSRDEGPAIYEQYFGPGTRLTVT.

Here the CDR3 reads CASSQRGQNLYPEAFF. The CDR3 region has the DNA TGTGCCAGCTCGCAGAGGGGGCAGAATCTTTATCCTGAAGCTTTCTTT. J is TRBJ1-1 and V is TRBV18, with 7 bases aligning to TRBD1. This CDR3 region has 16 residues. Germline V gene data show CDR1 as KGHSH and CDR2 as LQKENI. Losses at the gene ends were 6 bases for V and 6 bases for J; bases not matched to a gene: 16.

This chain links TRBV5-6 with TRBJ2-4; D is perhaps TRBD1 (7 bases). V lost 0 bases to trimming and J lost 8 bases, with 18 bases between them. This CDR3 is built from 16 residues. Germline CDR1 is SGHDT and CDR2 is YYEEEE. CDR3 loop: CASSLDTGAGGDIQYF. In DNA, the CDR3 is TGTGCCAGCAGCTTGGATACAGGGGCCGGCGGGGACATTCAGTACTTC.

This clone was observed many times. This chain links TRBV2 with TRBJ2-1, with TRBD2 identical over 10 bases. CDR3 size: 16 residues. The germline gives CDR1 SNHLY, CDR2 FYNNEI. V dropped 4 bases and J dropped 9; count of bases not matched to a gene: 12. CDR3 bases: TGTGCCAGCAGTGCAACCGGGACTAGCGTGGGATTTGAGCAGTTCTTC. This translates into CASSATGTSVGFEQFF.

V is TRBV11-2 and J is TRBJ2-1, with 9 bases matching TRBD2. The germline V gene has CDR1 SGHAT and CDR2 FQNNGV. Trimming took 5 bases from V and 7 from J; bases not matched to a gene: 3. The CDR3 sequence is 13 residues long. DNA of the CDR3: TGTGCCAGCAGCGGACTAGCGCGAAATGAGCAGTTCTTC. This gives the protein CASSGLARNEQFF.

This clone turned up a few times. The CDR3 protein is CASSLFETGDTIYF. CDR3 nucleotides: TGTGCCAGCAGTTTATTTGAGACCGGGGACACCATATATTTT. The gene calls are TRBV28 and TRBJ1-3; D is ambiguous. Germline V gene sequence: CDR1 MDHEN, CDR2 SYDVKM. CDR3 length: 14 amino acids. Trimming removed 1 base at V and 8 bases at J, with 12 bases between.

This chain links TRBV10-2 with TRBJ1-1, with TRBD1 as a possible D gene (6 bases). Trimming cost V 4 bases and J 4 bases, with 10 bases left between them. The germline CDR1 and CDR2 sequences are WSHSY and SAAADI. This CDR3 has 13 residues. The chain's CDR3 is CASSVQGGTEAFF. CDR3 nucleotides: TGCGCCAGCAGTGTACAAGGGGGCACTGAAGCTTTCTTT.

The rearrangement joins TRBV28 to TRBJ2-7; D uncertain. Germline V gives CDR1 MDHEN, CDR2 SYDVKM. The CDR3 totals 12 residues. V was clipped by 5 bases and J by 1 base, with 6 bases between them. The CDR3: CASSPESYEQYF. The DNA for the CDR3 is TGTGCCAGCAGTCCTGAGTCCTACGAGCAGTACTTC.

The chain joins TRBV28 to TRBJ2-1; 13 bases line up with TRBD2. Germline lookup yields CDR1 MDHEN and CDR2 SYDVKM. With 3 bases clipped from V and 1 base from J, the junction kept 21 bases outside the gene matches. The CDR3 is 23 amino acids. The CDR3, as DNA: TGTGCCAGCAGTTTTCCCGCCTACCGTTTAGGACTAGCGGGAGCGAAGTCCTACAATGAGCAGTTCTTC. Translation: CASSFPAYRLGLAGAKSYNEQFF.

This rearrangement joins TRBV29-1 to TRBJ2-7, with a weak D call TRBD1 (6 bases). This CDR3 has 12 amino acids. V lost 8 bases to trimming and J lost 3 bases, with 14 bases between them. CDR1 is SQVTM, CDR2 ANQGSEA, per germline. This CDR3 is CSFRTEGYEQYF. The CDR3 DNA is TGCAGCTTCCGGACAGAAGGCTACGAGCAGTACTTC.

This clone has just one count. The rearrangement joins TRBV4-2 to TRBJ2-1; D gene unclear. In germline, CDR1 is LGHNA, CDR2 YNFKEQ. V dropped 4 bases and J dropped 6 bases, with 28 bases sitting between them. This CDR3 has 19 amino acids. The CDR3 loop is CASSLGFSGPTSKGNEQFF. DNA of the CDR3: TGTGCCAGCAGCCTCGGCTTCAGTGGGCCCACCTCTAAAGGCAATGAGCAGTTCTTC.

Here the CDR3 DNA reads TGTGCAAGTCGCTCCCGGGGATGGGGCAATCAGCCCCAGCATTTT. It translates to CASRSRGWGNQPQHF. The chain recombines TRBV12-2 with TRBJ1-5. TRBV12-2 constitutes a pseudogene. This CDR3 region has 15 residues.

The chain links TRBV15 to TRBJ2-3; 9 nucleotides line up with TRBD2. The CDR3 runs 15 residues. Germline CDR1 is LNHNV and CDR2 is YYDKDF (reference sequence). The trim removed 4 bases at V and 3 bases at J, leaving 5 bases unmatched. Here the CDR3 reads CATSIASGTTDTQYF. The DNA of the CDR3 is TGTGCCACCAGCATAGCTAGCGGGACAACAGATACGCAGTATTTT.

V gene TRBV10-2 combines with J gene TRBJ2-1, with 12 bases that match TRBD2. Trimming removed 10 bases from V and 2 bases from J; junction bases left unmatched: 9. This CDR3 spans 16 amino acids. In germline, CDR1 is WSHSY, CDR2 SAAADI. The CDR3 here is CATGGTSGHTYNEQFF. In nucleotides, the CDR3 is TGCGCCACTGGCGGGACTAGCGGGCATACCTACAATGAGCAGTTCTTC.

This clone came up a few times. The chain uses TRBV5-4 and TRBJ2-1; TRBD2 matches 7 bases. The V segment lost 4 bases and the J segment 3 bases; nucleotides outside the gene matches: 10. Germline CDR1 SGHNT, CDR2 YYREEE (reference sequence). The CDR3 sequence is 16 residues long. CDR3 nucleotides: TGTGCCAGCAGCCCATTGAGCGGGACCAACTACAATGAGCAGTTCTTC. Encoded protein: CASSPLSGTNYNEQFF.

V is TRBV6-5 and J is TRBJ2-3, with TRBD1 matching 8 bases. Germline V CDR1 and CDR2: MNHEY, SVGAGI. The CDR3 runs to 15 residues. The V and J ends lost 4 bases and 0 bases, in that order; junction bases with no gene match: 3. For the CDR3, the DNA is TGTGCCAGCAGTTTCCGGGACAGGAGCACAGATACGCAGTATTTT. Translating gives CASSFRDRSTDTQYF.

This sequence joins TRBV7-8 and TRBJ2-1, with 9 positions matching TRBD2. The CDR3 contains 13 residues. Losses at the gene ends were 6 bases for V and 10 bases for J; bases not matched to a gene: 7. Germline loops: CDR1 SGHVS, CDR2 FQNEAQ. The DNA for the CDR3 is TGTGCCAGCAGTGCGGGAGGGCCCCGGGAGCAGTTCTTC. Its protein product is CASSAGGPREQFF.

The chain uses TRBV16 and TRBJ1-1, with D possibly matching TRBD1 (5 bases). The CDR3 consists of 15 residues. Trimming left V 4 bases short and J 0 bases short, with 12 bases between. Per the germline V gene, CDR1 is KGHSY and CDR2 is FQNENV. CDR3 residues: CASSLISQVNTEAFF. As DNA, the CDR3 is TGTGCCAGCAGCCTCATCTCACAGGTGAACACTGAAGCTTTCTTT.

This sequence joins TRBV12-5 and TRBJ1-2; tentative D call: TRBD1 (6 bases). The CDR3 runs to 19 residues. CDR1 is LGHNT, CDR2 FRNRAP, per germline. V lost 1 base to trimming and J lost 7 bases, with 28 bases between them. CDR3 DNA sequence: TGTGCTAGTGGTTTGGGGGCCCCCAACAGGGTCTGGTTCGTGGTTGGCTACACCTTC. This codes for CASGLGAPNRVWFVVGYTF.